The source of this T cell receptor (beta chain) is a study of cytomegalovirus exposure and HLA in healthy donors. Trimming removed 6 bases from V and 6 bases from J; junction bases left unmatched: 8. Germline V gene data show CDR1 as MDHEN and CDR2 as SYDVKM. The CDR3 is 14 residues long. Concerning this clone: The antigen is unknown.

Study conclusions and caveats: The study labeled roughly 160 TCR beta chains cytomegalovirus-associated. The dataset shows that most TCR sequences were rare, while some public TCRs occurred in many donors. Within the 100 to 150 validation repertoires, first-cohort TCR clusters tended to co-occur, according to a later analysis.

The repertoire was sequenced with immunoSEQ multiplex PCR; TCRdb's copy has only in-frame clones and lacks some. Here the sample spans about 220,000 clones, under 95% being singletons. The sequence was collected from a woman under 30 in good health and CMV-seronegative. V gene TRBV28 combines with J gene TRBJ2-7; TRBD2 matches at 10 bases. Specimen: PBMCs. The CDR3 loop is CASSPLAGHGEQYF. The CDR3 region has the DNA TGTGCCAGCAGCCCACTAGCGGGGCACGGCGAGCAGTACTTC.